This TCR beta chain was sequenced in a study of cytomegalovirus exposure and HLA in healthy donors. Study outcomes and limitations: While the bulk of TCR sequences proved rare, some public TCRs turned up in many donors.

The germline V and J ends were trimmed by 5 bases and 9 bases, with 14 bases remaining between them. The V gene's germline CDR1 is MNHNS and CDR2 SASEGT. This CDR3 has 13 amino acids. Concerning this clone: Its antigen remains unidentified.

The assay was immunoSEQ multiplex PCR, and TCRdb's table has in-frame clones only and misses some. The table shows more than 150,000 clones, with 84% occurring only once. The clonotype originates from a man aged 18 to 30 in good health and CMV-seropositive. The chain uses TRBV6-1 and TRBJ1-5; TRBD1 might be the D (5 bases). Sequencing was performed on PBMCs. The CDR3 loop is CASSTDSLRPQHF. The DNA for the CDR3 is TGTGCCAGCAGTACAGACAGCCTCAGGCCCCAGCATTTT.